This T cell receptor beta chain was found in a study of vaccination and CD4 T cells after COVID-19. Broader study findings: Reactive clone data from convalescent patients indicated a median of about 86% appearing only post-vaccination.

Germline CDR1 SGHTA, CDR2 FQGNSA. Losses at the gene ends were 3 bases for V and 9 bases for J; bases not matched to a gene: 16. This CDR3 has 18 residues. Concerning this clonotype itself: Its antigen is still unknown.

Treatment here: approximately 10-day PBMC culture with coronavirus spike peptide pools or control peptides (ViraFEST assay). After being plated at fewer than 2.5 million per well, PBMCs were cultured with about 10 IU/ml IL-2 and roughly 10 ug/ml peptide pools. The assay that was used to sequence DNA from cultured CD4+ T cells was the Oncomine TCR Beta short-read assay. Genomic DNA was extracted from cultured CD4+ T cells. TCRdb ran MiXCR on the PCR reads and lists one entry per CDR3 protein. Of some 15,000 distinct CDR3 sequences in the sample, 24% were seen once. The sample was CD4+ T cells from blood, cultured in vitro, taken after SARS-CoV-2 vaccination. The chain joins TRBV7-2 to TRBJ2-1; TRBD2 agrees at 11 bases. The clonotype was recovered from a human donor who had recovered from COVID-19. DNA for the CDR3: TGTGCCAGCAGCTTTAGTTTGGGGGGGGCTAGCGGGAGGATTGAGCAGTTCTTC. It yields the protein CASSFSLGGASGRIEQFF.